The entry below describes one T cell receptor (beta chain). The antigen remains undetermined. This sample is drawn from a study of T-cell memory formation after mild COVID-19. Study as a whole: Largely, TCR clusters stayed within a single donor.

Constant-segment primers and 5'RACE yielded cDNA libraries for TCR alpha and TCR beta, each carrying sample barcodes and UMIs. One entry per CDR3 protein, called by TCRdb with MiXCR from the 5' RACE reads. Of 180,000 or so distinct CDR3 sequences listed, roughly 11% are singletons. Study results and limitations: There were some responding clones in pre-infection memory, which suggested that cross-reactive memory had joined.

Specimen: PBMCs or a T cell subset sorted from them (not recorded which). The origin of this receptor is a man in his late teens or twenties who had mild COVID-19 (a few samples of this study predate the infection). Cell type and time point are not known.

CDR3 coding DNA: TGTGCCAGCAGTTATACAGCTCAACCTCAGCCCCAGCATTTT. Encoded protein: CASSYTAQPQPQHF. The chain uses TRBV6-6 and TRBJ1-5; no firm D call. The CDR3 is made up of 14 amino acids. Trimming stripped 3 bases from V and 6 bases from J, with 12 bases between. The V gene's germline CDR1 is MNHNY and CDR2 SVGAGI (reference sequence).